This section outlines one TCR beta chain sequence together with its context. Its matching antigen is unknown. This specimen comes from a study of response to subunit inactivated influenza vaccine. Regarding the study as a whole: The study's authors posited that every seasonal influenza vaccination enlists few new T cells.

Trimming cost V 5 bases and J 1 base, with 8 bases left between them. Germline CDR1 LNHDA, CDR2 SQIVND (reference sequence). The CDR3 has 13 residues. TCRdb reprocessed the RT-PCR reads with MiXCR, giving one entry per CDR3 protein. The sample has roughly 760,000 distinct CDR3 sequences, approximately 22% seen once; the top ten hold 10%. This clonotype was sampled from a man between 45 and 60 years old who received an inactivated influenza vaccine. The rearrangement joins TRBV19 to TRBJ1-1; no reliable D call. The specimen was PBMCs from blood, collected roughly 5 days after vaccination. In DNA form, the CDR3 reads TGTGCCAGTAGTTACATGAAGAACACTGAAGCTTTCTTT. Translated: CASSYMKNTEAFF.